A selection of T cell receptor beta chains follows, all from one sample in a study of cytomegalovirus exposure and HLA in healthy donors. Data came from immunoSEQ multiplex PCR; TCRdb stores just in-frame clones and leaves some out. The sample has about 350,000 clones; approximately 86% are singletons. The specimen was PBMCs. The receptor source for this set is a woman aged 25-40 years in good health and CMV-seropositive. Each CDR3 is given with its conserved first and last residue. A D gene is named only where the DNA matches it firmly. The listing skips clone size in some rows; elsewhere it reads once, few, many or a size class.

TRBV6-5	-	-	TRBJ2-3	CASSYSPFTDTQYF	TGTGCCAGCAGTTACTCCCCGTTCACAGATACGCAGTATTTT
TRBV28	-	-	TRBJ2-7	CASSTQTKLALRDYEQYF	TGTGCCAGCAGCACACAAACAAAGCTAGCGCTTCGAGATTACGAGCAGTACTTC
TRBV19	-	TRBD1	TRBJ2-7	CASLSNRGPYEQYF	TGTGCCAGCCTTTCGAACAGGGGCCCCTACGAGCAGTACTTC
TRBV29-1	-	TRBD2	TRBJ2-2	CSVGASGSWSGELFF	TGCAGCGTTGGGGCTAGCGGGAGTTGGTCCGGGGAGCTGTTTTTT
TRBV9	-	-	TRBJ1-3	CASSVEDSGNTIYF	TGTGCCAGCAGCGTAGAAGATTCTGGAAACACCATATATTTT
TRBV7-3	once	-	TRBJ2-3	CASSSAGTDTQYF	TGTGCCAGCAGCTCCGCAGGGACAGATACGCAGTATTTT
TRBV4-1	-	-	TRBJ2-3	CASSQVVSDTQYF	TGCGCCAGCAGCCAGGTAGTGTCAGATACGCAGTATTTT
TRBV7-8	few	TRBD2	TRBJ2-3	CASSLDGRASDTQYF	TGTGCCAGCAGCTTAGACGGGAGGGCCTCAGATACGCAGTATTTT
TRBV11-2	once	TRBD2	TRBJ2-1	CASKRSGRANEQFF	TGTGCCAGCAAACGGAGCGGGAGGGCCAATGAGCAGTTCTTC
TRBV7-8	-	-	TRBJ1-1	CASSSGTEAFF	TGTGCCAGCAGCTCCGGGACCGAAGCTTTCTTT
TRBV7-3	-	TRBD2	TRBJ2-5	CASSLTHASGGGKTQYF	TGTGCCAGCAGCTTAACCCATGCTAGCGGGGGTGGAAAGACCCAGTACTTC
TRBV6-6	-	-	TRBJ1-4	CASSPVTGVEKLFF	TGTGCCAGCAGCCCCGTGACAGGTGTTGAAAAACTGTTTTTT
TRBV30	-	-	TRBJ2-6	CAWSGGANVLTF	TGTGCCTGGAGCGGTGGGGCCAACGTCCTGACTTTC
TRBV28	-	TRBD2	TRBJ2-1	CASQGTSGINEQFF	TGTGCCTCCCAGGGGACTAGCGGGATAAATGAGCAGTTCTTC
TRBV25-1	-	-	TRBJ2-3	CATGSLTDTQYF	TGTGCCACAGGGTCCCTCACAGATACGCAGTATTTT
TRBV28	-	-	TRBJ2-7	CASTGSEQYF	TGTGCCAGCACAGGTAGCGAGCAGTACTTC
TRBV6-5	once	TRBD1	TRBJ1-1	CASSYGQGGTEAFF	TGTGCCAGCAGTTACGGACAGGGCGGTACTGAAGCTTTCTTT
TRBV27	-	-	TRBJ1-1	CASSRRSRAWLTEAFF	TGTGCCAGCAGCCGTAGGTCGAGGGCTTGGCTGACTGAAGCTTTCTTT
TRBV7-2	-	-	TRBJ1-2	CASRITGLSNYGYTF	TGTGCCAGCAGAATCACAGGGTTGAGTAACTATGGCTACACCTTC
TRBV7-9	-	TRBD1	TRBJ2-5	CASSHNRGRETQYF	TGTGCCAGCAGCCATAACAGGGGAAGAGAGACCCAGTACTTC